Listed below are T cell receptor beta chains from one sample, sequenced in a study of post-analysis software for immune sequencing data. One entry per CDR3 protein results from TCRdb running MiXCR on the PCR reads. The sample gives 500,000 to 600,000 distinct CDR3 sequences, 44% of which show up once; around 1.7% is in the top ten. Sequenced material: blood. These receptors were collected from a girl aged 5-17 years with multiple sclerosis. The CDR3 runs from the conserved cysteine through the conserved F or W. The D gene is left open where the match is weak. Clone size appears in some rows only: once, few, many, or a class for an expanded clone.

abundance	v_gene	d_gene	j_gene	CDR3aa	CDR3nt
few	TRBV20-1	.	TRBJ1-5	CSARDGGEGSQPQHF	TGCAGTGCTAGAGATGGCGGGGAGGGGAGTCAGCCCCAGCATTTT
few	TRBV12-3/TRBV12-4	.	TRBJ1-2	CASSFLGGHLANYGYTF	TGTGCCAGCAGTTTCCTGGGTGGACACCTAGCTAACTATGGCTACACCTTC
.	TRBV11-3	.	TRBJ2-1	CASSFRGMDNEQFF	TGTGCCAGCAGCTTTAGGGGAATGGACAATGAGCAGTTCTTC
once	TRBV12-3/TRBV12-4	TRBD2	TRBJ2-4	CASSPGLAGVRKNIQYF	TGTGCCAGCAGTCCCGGACTAGCGGGAGTTCGAAAAAACATTCAGTACTTC
.	TRBV5-1	.	TRBJ2-3	CASSWSGLSTDTQYF	TGCGCCAGCAGCTGGAGCGGGTTAAGCACAGATACGCAGTATTTT
.	TRBV12-3/TRBV12-4	TRBD1	TRBJ2-7	CASTPGTGNSYEQYF	TGTGCCAGCACTCCCGGGACAGGGAACTCCTACGAGCAGTACTTC
.	TRBV6-6	.	TRBJ2-3	CASSYPGGNHRDTQYF	TGTGCCAGCAGTTACCCCGGCGGGAATCACCGAGATACGCAGTATTTT
.	TRBV4-2	TRBD1	TRBJ2-7	CASSLDRARFYYEQYF	TGTGCCAGCAGCCTGGACAGGGCCCGTTTCTACTACGAGCAGTACTTC
.	TRBV5-5	.	TRBJ1-2	CASSATLRDFPDYGYTF	TGTGCCAGCAGCGCTACCCTGAGGGACTTCCCCGACTATGGCTACACCTTC
.	TRBV12-3/TRBV12-4	.	TRBJ1-1	CASSLAVKLNTEAFF	TGTGCCAGCAGTTTAGCAGTAAAATTGAACACTGAAGCTTTCTTT
.	TRBV5-5	.	TRBJ2-1	CASSPYPNNEQFF	TGTGCCAGCAGCCCCTATCCTAACAATGAGCAGTTCTTC
.	TRBV12-3/TRBV12-4	.	TRBJ2-7	CASSSGPLEQYF	TGTGCCAGCAGCTCGGGACCGCTTGAGCAGTACTTC
.	TRBV11-2	TRBD1	TRBJ1-2	CASSLDQGGGGYTF	TGTGCCAGCAGCTTAGATCAAGGGGGCGGAGGCTACACCTTC
.	TRBV30	.	TRBJ1-2	CACKHRESYGYTF	TGTGCCTGTAAACACAGGGAAAGCTATGGCTACACCTTC
.	TRBV12-3/TRBV12-4	.	TRBJ2-1	CASSLPWTAEQFF	TGTGCCAGCAGTTTGCCTTGGACTGCTGAGCAGTTCTTC
few	TRBV12-3/TRBV12-4	.	TRBJ1-6	CASSLAGGIANSPLHF	TGTGCCAGCAGTTTAGCAGGGGGGATCGCTAATTCACCCCTCCACTTT
few	TRBV10-3	.	TRBJ1-1	CAISAPGSTEAFF	TGTGCCATCAGTGCTCCAGGGTCGACTGAAGCTTTCTTT
few	TRBV14	TRBD2	TRBJ2-5	CASSLSAGAQETQYF	TGTGCCAGCAGCTTGTCAGCGGGGGCCCAAGAGACCCAGTACTTC
.	TRBV7-9	.	TRBJ2-5	CASSFGGLRETQYF	TGTGCCAGCAGCTTTGGAGGGCTCAGGGAGACCCAGTACTTC
.	TRBV6-5	TRBD1	TRBJ1-5	CASSPGGISNQPQHF	TGTGCCAGCAGTCCAGGGGGAATTAGCAATCAGCCCCAGCATTTT
.	TRBV7-2	TRBD1	TRBJ2-7	CASSQDRDEQYF	TGTGCCAGCAGCCAGGACAGGGACGAGCAGTACTTC
.	TRBV12-3/TRBV12-4	.	TRBJ2-3	CASSLSRRPDTQYF	TGTGCCAGCAGTTTATCTAGAAGACCAGATACGCAGTATTTT
few	TRBV7-2	.	TRBJ2-7	CASSLAATAGSAYEQYF	TGTGCCAGCAGCTTAGCTGCTACGGCGGGTTCCGCCTACGAGCAGTACTTC
few	TRBV29-1	.	TRBJ2-3	CSVAGSSGADTQYF	TGCAGCGTCGCAGGGAGCTCCGGAGCAGATACGCAGTATTTT
.	TRBV29-1	TRBD2	TRBJ2-7	CSVARDYEGEQYF	TGCAGCGTTGCCCGGGACTACGAGGGCGAGCAGTACTTC
.	TRBV29-1	.	TRBJ2-3	CSVWVPRGGDTQYF	TGCAGCGTTTGGGTCCCCCGGGGCGGAGATACGCAGTATTTT
.	TRBV5-1	TRBD1	TRBJ2-2	CASSPGQGDTGELFF	TGCGCCAGCAGTCCGGGACAGGGCGACACCGGGGAGCTGTTTTTT
.	TRBV12-3/TRBV12-4	.	TRBJ1-1	CASSFLRAEAFF	TGTGCCAGCAGTTTCCTTAGGGCTGAAGCTTTCTTT
few	TRBV3-1	.	TRBJ2-7	CASSQDIQSAEQYF	TGTGCCAGCAGCCAAGATATACAGTCAGCCGAGCAGTACTTC
few	TRBV10-3	.	TRBJ2-6	CAISESRGSGANVLTF	TGTGCCATCAGTGAGTCAAGGGGCTCTGGGGCCAACGTCCTGACTTTC
.	TRBV12-3/TRBV12-4	.	TRBJ1-1	CASRLGSGMNTEAFF	TGTGCCAGCCGCCTCGGGTCCGGCATGAACACTGAAGCTTTCTTT
.	TRBV29-1	.	TRBJ2-7	CSVAVGLAYEQYF	TGCAGCGTGGCCGTAGGACTGGCCTACGAGCAGTACTTC
.	TRBV29-1	.	TRBJ2-7	CSVGLGSGSYEQYF	TGCAGCGTTGGCTTAGGGTCAGGGTCCTACGAGCAGTACTTC
few	TRBV4-1	TRBD2	TRBJ2-1	CASSQEDVLTSFYNEQFF	TGCGCCAGCAGCCAAGAGGACGTTCTGACTAGCTTTTACAATGAGCAGTTCTTC
once	TRBV20-1	.	TRBJ1-2	CSARARDRSIYGYTF	TGCAGTGCTAGGGCCCGCGACAGGAGTATCTATGGCTACACCTTC
.	TRBV29-1	.	TRBJ2-7	CSVEGGPTAVSYEQYF	TGCAGCGTTGAGGGGGGACCGACAGCGGTATCCTACGAGCAGTACTTC
.	TRBV29-1	.	TRBJ1-4	CSVLGGRDEKLFF	TGCAGCGTACTCGGGGGACGAGATGAGAAACTGTTTTTT
.	TRBV10-2	.	TRBJ2-1	CASSTNGTYNEQFF	TGCGCCAGCAGCACTAACGGGACCTACAATGAGCAGTTCTTC
few	TRBV6-5	TRBD1	TRBJ1-2	CASSYAGQGAGYTF	TGTGCCAGCAGTTACGCCGGACAGGGGGCTGGCTACACCTTC
few	TRBV20-1	TRBD2	TRBJ2-7	CSASGTRSSYEQYF	TGCAGTGCTAGTGGGACTAGGAGCTCCTACGAGCAGTACTTC
few	TRBV5-1	TRBD1	TRBJ2-7	CASSFAGTGARPGYEQYF	TGCGCCAGCAGCTTCGCAGGGACAGGGGCCAGACCGGGCTACGAGCAGTACTTC
few	TRBV11-2	TRBD2	TRBJ2-1	CASSSGTSGNEQFF	TGTGCCAGCAGCTCCGGGACTAGCGGTAATGAGCAGTTCTTC
few	TRBV5-1	.	TRBJ2-7	CASSFDPSRRSYEQYF	TGCGCCAGCAGCTTTGACCCCTCTCGCCGATCCTACGAGCAGTACTTC
.	TRBV7-2	.	TRBJ1-4	CASSLDPGEKLFF	TGTGCCAGCAGCTTAGATCCAGGGGAAAAACTGTTTTTT
.	TRBV4-1	.	TRBJ2-7	CASSQDPTLFYEQYF	TGCGCCAGCAGCCAAGATCCAACACTATTCTACGAGCAGTACTTC
few	TRBV6-1	TRBD2	TRBJ2-7	CASSGELAGGTYEQYF	TGTGCCAGCAGTGGAGAACTAGCGGGAGGGACCTACGAGCAGTACTTC
few	TRBV5-1	.	TRBJ2-7	CASSIGPGTHSYEQYF	TGCGCCAGCAGCATAGGTCCCGGGACACACTCCTACGAGCAGTACTTC
.	TRBV3-1	.	TRBJ2-1	CASSQGRGASRQFF	TGTGCCAGCAGCCAAGGGAGGGGGGCCTCCCGGCAGTTCTTC
.	TRBV6-2/TRBV6-3	TRBD2	TRBJ2-1	CASSPMGAGGPNEQFF	TGTGCCAGCAGTCCCATGGGGGCGGGAGGGCCTAATGAGCAGTTCTTC
.	TRBV12-3/TRBV12-4	TRBD1	TRBJ2-3	CASSPRDRVPTAASTDTQYF	TGTGCCAGCAGTCCAAGGGACAGGGTCCCTACCGCTGCTAGCACAGATACGCAGTATTTT
few	TRBV7-9	TRBD1	TRBJ2-6	CASSANRGAGANVLTF	TGTGCCAGCAGCGCGAACAGGGGTGCTGGGGCCAACGTCCTGACTTTC
.	TRBV12-3/TRBV12-4	.	TRBJ2-1	CASSSPLGRPYNEQFF	TGTGCCAGCAGCTCCCCCCTTGGAAGGCCCTACAATGAGCAGTTCTTC
.	TRBV5-1	.	TRBJ2-1	CASSPGGPQFF	TGCGCCAGCAGCCCCGGGGGACCCCAGTTCTTC
few	TRBV11-2	TRBD2	TRBJ2-5	CASSNKPGGLETQYF	TGTGCCAGCAGCAATAAGCCGGGGGGGTTAGAGACCCAGTACTTC